This is a list of T cell receptor beta chains from one sample in a study of blood T cell repertoires in COVID-19. The method was immunoSEQ multiplex PCR; TCRdb's version includes in-frame clones alone and lacks a portion of them. The sample contains approximately 76,000 clones, more than 75% of which appear only once. Sequencing was carried out using peripheral blood. These receptors all come from a woman aged 60-70 years with acute or convalescent COVID-19. Both conserved end residues are part of each CDR3. The order of the fields is J gene, V gene, D gene, clone size, CDR3 DNA, CDR3 protein. A D gene is named only where the DNA matches it firmly. Size tells how often a clone was seen (once, few, many) or the class of an expanded clone, and some rows leave it out.

>TRBJ1-2|TRBV24-1|.|.
TGTGCCACCAGCCCTGGACAGAGCGCTAACTATGGCTACACCTTC
CATSPGQSANYGYTF
>TRBJ2-7|TRBV30|.|.
TGTGCCTGGAGGAGGTCCCTGCTGGAGTATTCATCCTACGAGCAGTACTTC
CAWRRSLLEYSSYEQYF
>TRBJ1-5|TRBV7-2|TRBD1|.
TGTGCCAGCAGCGTAAGAGGGGGCTACAATCAGCCCCAGCATTTT
CASSVRGGYNQPQHF
>TRBJ2-1|TRBV7-3|.|.
TGTGCCAGCAGCTTAATGCAGGGGATCTACAATGAGCAGTTCTTC
CASSLMQGIYNEQFF
>TRBJ2-1|TRBV19|.|.
TGTGCCAGTAGTAAGTCAGGGGTAAGCTCCTACAATGAGCAGTTCTTC
CASSKSGVSSYNEQFF
>TRBJ1-3|TRBV30|.|.
TGTGCCTGGAGTGTAGGGAGGAGCTCTGGAAACACCATATATTTT
CAWSVGRSSGNTIYF
>TRBJ1-2|TRBV24-1|.|.
TGTGCCACCAGTGATCCAGGAGGCTATGGCTACACCTTC
CATSDPGGYGYTF
>TRBJ2-5|TRBV6-2/TRBV6-3|.|.
TGTGCCAGCAGTTATCTACAGGGCGGGGAGACCCAGTACTTC
CASSYLQGGETQYF
>TRBJ1-2|TRBV20-1|.|.
TGCAGTGCTAGAGGGCCGTGGGGCTACACCTTC
CSARGPWGYTF
>TRBJ2-2|TRBV4-1|TRBD2|.
TGCGCCAGCAGCCTGACTAGCGGGGACACCGGGGAGCTGTTTTTT
CASSLTSGDTGELFF
>TRBJ2-5|TRBV7-2|.|.
TGTGCCAGCAGCTTTAGTATCTCGGAGACCCAGTACTTC
CASSFSISETQYF
>TRBJ1-4|TRBV6-2/TRBV6-3|.|.
TGTGCCAGCAGTCGACAGTTTAATGAAAAACTGTTTTTT
CASSRQFNEKLFF
>TRBJ2-3|TRBV4-3|.|.
TGCGCCAGCAGCCAAGATATCGGAGATACGCAGTATTTT
CASSQDIGDTQYF
>TRBJ2-7|TRBV7-2|TRBD2|.
TGTGCCAGCAGCTTAAAATTAGCGGGAGGAACCGAGCAGTACTTC
CASSLKLAGGTEQYF
>TRBJ2-1|TRBV27|TRBD2|.
TGTGCCAGCAGTTTATTGGGCGGGAGGACCTACAATGAGCAGTTCTTC
CASSLLGGRTYNEQFF
>TRBJ1-2|TRBV14|.|.
TGTGCCAGCAGCCCCGGAGCTAACTATGGCTACACCTTC
CASSPGANYGYTF
>TRBJ2-5|TRBV30|.|.
TGTGCCTGGAGCGGGGGCCAAGAGACCCAGTACTTC
CAWSGGQETQYF
>TRBJ2-7|TRBV27|.|.
TGTGCCAGCAGTTTATCAGGACAGCCCCAGTGGCCTCCTACCTACGAGCAGTACTTC
CASSLSGQPQWPPTYEQYF
>TRBJ2-7|TRBV27|TRBD2|.
TGTGCCAGCAGGCCCAGAGCCCAGGGACTAGCGTCCCACGAGCAGTACTTC
CASRPRAQGLASHEQYF
>TRBJ1-6|TRBV10-2|.|.
TGCGCCAGCAGTCCCCAGGGATCTGGGAATAATTCACCCCTCCACTTT
CASSPQGSGNNSPLHF
>TRBJ1-2|TRBV6-5|.|.
TGTGCCAGCAGTTACTCTCAGAACTATGGCTACACCTTC
CASSYSQNYGYTF
>TRBJ1-2|TRBV24-1|.|.
TGTGCCACCAGTCCCAACGGGGTTCGCGGCTACACCTTC
CATSPNGVRGYTF
>TRBJ1-5|TRBV6-2/TRBV6-3|.|.
TGTGCCAGCAGTACCCCGGCGGGGGAGGGCAATCAGCCCCAGCATTTT
CASSTPAGEGNQPQHF
>TRBJ2-6|TRBV14|TRBD1|.
TGTGCCAGCAGCGCCCGACAGGGGTCGGGTGTCGGGGCCAACGTCCTGACTTTC
CASSARQGSGVGANVLTF
>TRBJ1-1|TRBV2|.|.
TGTGCCAGCAGTCAGGGGTTTATCCCTGAAGCTTTCTTT
CASSQGFIPEAFF
>TRBJ2-1|TRBV7-8|.|.
TGTGCCAGCACCCTGGGGGGGCCGAATGAGCAGTTCTTC
CASTLGGPNEQFF
>TRBJ1-5|TRBV2|.|.
TGTGCCAGCAGTGTTGAGGTGGCTCAGCCCCAGCATTTT
CASSVEVAQPQHF
>TRBJ1-2|TRBV6-5|.|.
TGTGCCAGCCACGTACAGGGTTATGGCTACACCTTC
CASHVQGYGYTF
>TRBJ1-3|TRBV18|TRBD1|few
TGTGCCAGCTCACCACCGACAGGGTGGCTGGGAAACACCATATATTTT
CASSPPTGWLGNTIYF
>TRBJ2-3|TRBV5-1|.|.
TGCGCCAGCAGCTTGGAACGGGATACGCAGTATTTT
CASSLERDTQYF
>TRBJ2-1|TRBV28|TRBD1|once
TGTGCCAGCAGTTTTTTGTTGACAGGGGGTGAGCAGTTCTTC
CASSFLLTGGEQFF
>TRBJ2-1|TRBV7-9|TRBD2|.
TGTGCCAGCAGCTTAGGGCTAGCGGGAGGCTATGAGCAGTTCTTC
CASSLGLAGGYEQFF
>TRBJ1-2|TRBV19|TRBD1|.
TGTGCCAGTAGTCCCAGGGGGCAGGTTGGCTACACCTTC
CASSPRGQVGYTF
>TRBJ2-6|TRBV9|.|.
TGTGCCAGCAGCGTTATTTCTGGGGCCAACGTCCTGACTTTC
CASSVISGANVLTF
>TRBJ1-1|TRBV9|.|.
TGTGCCAGCAGCGTATCAACGGGATATAACACTGAAGCTTTCTTT
CASSVSTGYNTEAFF
>TRBJ1-5|TRBV19|TRBD1|.
TGTGCCAGTAGTACCAAGGGACAGTCCAAGGGGCCCCAGCATTTT
CASSTKGQSKGPQHF
>TRBJ2-3|TRBV2|.|.
TGTGCCAGCAAATTGGACAGTGGAACAGATACGCAGTATTTT
CASKLDSGTDTQYF
>TRBJ1-5|TRBV28|.|once
TGTGCCAGCAGTTTCTCCAGTTATCAGCCCCAGCATTTT
CASSFSSYQPQHF
>TRBJ2-7|TRBV7-2|TRBD1|.
TGTGCCAGCAGCTTGGGGACAGGGGCCTACGAGCAGTACTTC
CASSLGTGAYEQYF
>TRBJ1-2|TRBV6-2/TRBV6-3|.|.
TGTGCCAGCAGTTACGGTCTTGTTGGGGGCCCACCTTACTTTGGCTACACCTTC
CASSYGLVGGPPYFGYTF
>TRBJ1-2|TRBV6-5|.|.
TGTGCCAGCTCGATGAGGCAGAGGGACTATGGCTACACCTTC
CASSMRQRDYGYTF
>TRBJ1-6|TRBV28|TRBD1|once
TGTGCCAGCAGGTCGAGACAGGGGAGTAATTCACCCCTCCACTTT
CASRSRQGSNSPLHF
>TRBJ2-5|TRBV5-1|.|.
TGCGCCAGCAGCTTGGGTAGCGGAGAGACCCAGTACTTC
CASSLGSGETQYF
>TRBJ2-7|TRBV7-2|TRBD1|.
TGTGCCAGCAGCTTACAGGAGACAGGGGGCGTGCAGTACTTC
CASSLQETGGVQYF
>TRBJ2-3|TRBV19|TRBD1|.
TGTGCCAGTAGTGACCCAGGGGGGACAGGGGGCACAGATACGCAGTATTTT
CASSDPGGTGGTDTQYF
>TRBJ2-3|TRBV20-1|.|.
TGCAGTGCTAGTGGTCCAGTTCCAGATACGCAGTATTTT
CSASGPVPDTQYF
>TRBJ1-2|TRBV27|TRBD1|.
TGTGCCAGCAGTTTAAAGGGGGCAAGCTATGGCTACACCTTC
CASSLKGASYGYTF
>TRBJ2-2|TRBV28|TRBD1|.
TGTGCCAGCAGTAGGACAGGGGGTGGGACCGGGGAGCTGTTTTTT
CASSRTGGGTGELFF
>TRBJ2-2|TRBV2|.|.
TGTGCCAGCAGGGAACGGTCCACCGGGGAGCTGTTTTTT
CASRERSTGELFF
>TRBJ2-2|TRBV18|.|few
TGTGCCAGCTCCCTCCGTTCCGGGGAGCTGTTTTTT
CASSLRSGELFF
>TRBJ1-2|TRBV4-2|.|.
TGTGCCAGCAGCCAAGATCCAGCAGGGGAAGATGGCTACACCTTC
CASSQDPAGEDGYTF
>TRBJ2-3|TRBV11-2|TRBD2|once
TGTGCCAGCAGCTTTGCACTCAGCGGGGGGGTCACAGATACGCAGTATTTT
CASSFALSGGVTDTQYF
>TRBJ2-7|TRBV6-2/TRBV6-3|.|.
TGTGCCAGCAGCCTACTCTACGAGCAGTACTTC
CASSLLYEQYF
>TRBJ2-1|TRBV7-2|TRBD2|.
TGTGCCAGCAGCTTATACCCTAGCGGTAGCTCCTACAATGAGCAGTTCTTC
CASSLYPSGSSYNEQFF
>TRBJ2-7|TRBV7-3|.|few
TGTGCCAGCAGTGGAGGGAGTCCCCTCGCCTACTACGAGCAGTACTTC
CASSGGSPLAYYEQYF
>TRBJ2-1|TRBV9|TRBD1|.
TGTGCCAGCAGCCCGGGACAGGGCTCCGATGAGCAGTTCTTC
CASSPGQGSDEQFF
>TRBJ1-4|TRBV9|.|once
TGTGCCAGCAGCGAGGGGGTTATTAATGAAAAACTGTTTTTT
CASSEGVINEKLFF